This T cell receptor beta chain appears in the sequencing data of a study of metastatic and nonmetastatic thyroid tumors. Study in general: A comparison of repertoires was made across blood and tumor or nodule tissue from malignant and benign thyroid patients.

There were no patients who had received any treatment before thyroid surgery. This clone was observed at least ten times. Using MiXCR, TCRdb re-called clones from the PCR reads. The sample includes about 27,000 clones, more than 14% of them seen just once. Germline V gives CDR1 SGHTA, CDR2 FQGTGA. Germline trimming cut 5 bases from V and 6 bases from J; bases unmatched to any gene: 3. The CDR3 covers 13 residues. This rearrangement joins TRBV7-3 to TRBJ1-2; 10 nucleotides match TRBD1. The TCR originated in a male donor with papillary thyroid cancer or a benign thyroid nodule (not recorded which). Some clones in this sample may be carry-over from other donors' samples. Sequencing input: blood. CDR3 sequence reads: CASSEGQGHGYTF. The CDR3 region has the DNA TGTGCCAGCAGCGAGGGACAGGGGCATGGCTACACCTTC. Full variable domain (outside the CDR3, taken from reference TRBV7-3 and TRBJ1-2): GAGVSQTPSNKVTEKGKYVELRCDPISGHTALYWYRQSLGQGPEFLIYFQGTGAADDSGLPNDRFFAVRPEGSVSTLKIQRTERGDSAVYLCASSEGQGHGYTFGSGTRLTVV.